This T cell receptor (beta chain) was captured by sequencing in a study of CD8+ T cells in alopecia areata. Study overall: The drug, oral tofacitinib, was given to treated patients at 5 to 10 mg twice daily.

Treatment in this sample: oral pan-JAK inhibitor, 5-10 mg twice daily. Trimming shortened V by 3 bases and J by 4 bases, and 18 bases separated the two germline ends. The CDR3 totals 16 residues. Germline CDR1 and CDR2: SGHRS and YFSETQ. Whole-study findings and limits: Whereas mice showed it more clearly, TCR sharing across patients was murkier, possibly because of HLA. Many of the expanded lesional clones endured in scalp and blood while on tofacitinib. Uncertainty remains about how baseline CD8+ expansion links to response, with one nonresponder.

Concerning this clone itself: Its antigen is not identified.

Extraction of RNA preceded its reverse transcription into cDNA, which served as the sequencing template. Data came from immunoSEQ multiplex PCR; TCRdb stores just in-frame clones and leaves some out. The repertoire holds approximately 300,000 clones, with roughly 60% as singletons. This receptor was taken from a human donor with alopecia areata. The chain recombines TRBV5-1 with TRBJ2-3, with D possibly TRBD1 on 6 matching bases. The sequenced sample was CD4+ T cells sorted from blood, obtained at week 24, from a patient treated with tofacitinib. CDR3 DNA: TGCGCCAGCAGCTCAGGGGAGAACAGACCAGCAGATACGCAGTATTTT. Translation: CASSSGENRPADTQYF.